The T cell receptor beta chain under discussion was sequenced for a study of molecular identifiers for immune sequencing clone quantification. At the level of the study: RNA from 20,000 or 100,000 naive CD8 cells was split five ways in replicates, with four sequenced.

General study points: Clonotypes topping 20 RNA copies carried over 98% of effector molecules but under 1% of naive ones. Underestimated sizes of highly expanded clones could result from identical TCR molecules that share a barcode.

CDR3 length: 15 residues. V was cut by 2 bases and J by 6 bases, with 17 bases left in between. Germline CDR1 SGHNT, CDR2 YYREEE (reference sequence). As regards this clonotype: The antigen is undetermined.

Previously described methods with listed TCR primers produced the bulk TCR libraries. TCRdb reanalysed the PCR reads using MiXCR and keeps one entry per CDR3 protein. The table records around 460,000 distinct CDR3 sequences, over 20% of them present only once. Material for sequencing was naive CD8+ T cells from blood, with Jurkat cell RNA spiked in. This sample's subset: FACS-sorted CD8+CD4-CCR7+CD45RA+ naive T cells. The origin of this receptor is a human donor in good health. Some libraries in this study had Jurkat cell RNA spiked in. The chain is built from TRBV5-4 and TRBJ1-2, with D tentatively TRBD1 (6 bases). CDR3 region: CASSLAIGQLHGYTF. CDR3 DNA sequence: TGTGCCAGCAGCTTAGCGATAGGACAGTTGCATGGCTACACCTTC.